This note documents a single T cell receptor (beta chain) sequence. Its antigen is still unknown. In germline, CDR1 is SGHKS, CDR2 YYEKEE (reference sequence). The CDR3 totals 16 residues. The junction had 7 bases not matched to a gene; V was cut back by 4 bases and J by 3 bases. This record comes from a study of cytomegalovirus exposure and HLA in healthy donors. About the study: Within the Caucasian-associated ancestry cluster were around 81% of the 300 to 450 genotyped donors. Notes on the study in general: Most TCRs appeared rarely, but some public TCRs recurred in many donors.

PCR amplification relied on 60 Vbeta primers (plus 13 Jbeta primers). TCRdb's table, derived via immunoSEQ multiplex PCR, lists solely in-frame clones and lacks some. Of over 150,000 clones in the sample, 80% to 90% were seen once. This chain joins TRBV5-5 and TRBJ1-5; 10 bases align to TRBD1. This clonotype originated in a girl aged 5-17 years in good health and CMV-seropositive. The sequencing sample was made of PBMCs. CDR3 nucleotide sequence: TGTGCCAGCAGCCCAAGGACAGGGGGTTTCAATCAGCCCCAGCATTTT. Encoded protein: CASSPRTGGFNQPQHF. The complete variable domain, with remaining parts taken from reference TRBV5-5 and TRBJ1-5, reads DAGVTQSPTHLIKTRGQQVTLRCSPISGHKSVSWYQQVLGQGPQFIFQYYEKEERGRGNFPDRFSARQFPNYSSELNVNALLLGDSALYLCASSPRTGGFNQPQHFGDGTRLSIL.